In this sample, the clone carrying this T cell receptor beta chain turned up many times. This sample is part of a study of blood T cells in healthy people across ages. Together with a sample-barcoded 5' primer, a J-beta primer mix was included in a second PCR lasting roughly 6 to 12 cycles. TCRdb called the 5' RACE reads again in MiXCR, with one record for every CDR3 protein. Seen here are hundreds of thousands of distinct CDR3 sequences, around 30% observed once, and the top ten hold about 18%. Germline lookup yields CDR1 MNHNS and CDR2 SASEGT. With V trimmed by 4 bases and J by 6 bases, 3 bases remained unmatched. The CDR3 contains 15 residues.

The sequencing sample was made of blood. This sequence originates from a woman at least 80 years old in good health. V usage is TRBV6-1 and J usage is TRBJ1-6; 10 bases map to TRBD1. In nucleotides, the CDR3 is TGTGCCAGCAGTGGACAGGGGGCTGGTAATTCACCCCTCCACTTT. It is translated as CASSGQGAGNSPLHF.